This T cell receptor (beta chain) was captured in a study of technical replicates of blood from a handful of donors. V was pared by 5 bases and J by 2 bases, with 12 bases between. Germline V gives CDR1 SEHNR, CDR2 FQNEAQ (reference sequence). The CDR3 totals 14 residues. Sequenced by immunoSEQ multiplex PCR; TCRdb stores in-frame clones only, minus some. The sample holds over 55,000 clones, about 90% seen once. The sample was PBMCs. This TCR came from a human donor in good health. Some clones in this sample may be carry-over from other donors' samples. The rearrangement uses TRBV7-9 and TRBJ1-2; TRBD1 is a possible D gene (6 bases). In DNA form, the CDR3 reads TGTGCCAGCAGCCTCCTTGGGGGCAACTATGGCTACACCTTC. It translates to CASSLLGGNYGYTF. Variable domain in full (rest from reference TRBV7-9 and TRBJ1-2): DTGVSQNPRHKITKRGQNVTFRCDPISEHNRLYWYRQTLGQGPEFLTYFQNEAQLEKSRLLSDRFSAERPKGSFSTLEIQRTEQGDSAMYLCASSLLGGNYGYTFGSGTRLTVV.